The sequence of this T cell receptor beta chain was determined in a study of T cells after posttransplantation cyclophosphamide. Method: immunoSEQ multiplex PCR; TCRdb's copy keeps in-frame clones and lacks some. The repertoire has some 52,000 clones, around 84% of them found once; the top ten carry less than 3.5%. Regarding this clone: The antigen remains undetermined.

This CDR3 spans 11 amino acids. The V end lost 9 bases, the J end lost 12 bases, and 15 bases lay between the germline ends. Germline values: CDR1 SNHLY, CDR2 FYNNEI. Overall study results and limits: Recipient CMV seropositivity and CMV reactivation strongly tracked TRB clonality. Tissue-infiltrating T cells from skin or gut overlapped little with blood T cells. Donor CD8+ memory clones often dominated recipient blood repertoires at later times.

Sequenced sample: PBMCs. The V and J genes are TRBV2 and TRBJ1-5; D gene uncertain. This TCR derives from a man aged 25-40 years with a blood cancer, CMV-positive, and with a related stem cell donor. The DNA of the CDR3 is TGTGCCAGTGGGCTGCGACGATACCAGCATTTT. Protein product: CASGLRRYQHF.